The 22 T cell receptor beta chains reported below all come from one sample, sequenced in a study of T cells in Graves' hyperthyroidism and ophthalmopathy. The investigators amplified TCR beta CDR3 regions from RNA transcripts. HTBI primers were employed in a first-round RT-PCR of the TCR CDR3. TCRdb reanalysed the multiplex PCR reads using MiXCR and keeps one entry per CDR3 protein. The sample holds 600,000 to 800,000 distinct CDR3 sequences; around 40% are singletons and the top ten take around 30%. Input material: blood. These receptors all come from a woman aged 40 to 49 with Graves' hyperthyroidism.

This clonotype was recorded many times. The V gene is TRBV14, the J gene TRBJ1-6; D gene ambiguous. Between the trimmed V and J ends, which lost 1 base and 5 bases, there was a span of 15 bases. The CDR3 has 17 residues. CDR1 and CDR2 from the germline V gene are SGHDN and FVKESK. CDR3 bases: TGTGCCAGCAGCCAAGCGGTGGGTAGAAATGATAATTCACCCCTCCACTTT. Translation: CASSQAVGRNDNSPLHF.

This clonotype was seen at least ten times. The rearrangement uses TRBV14 and TRBJ1-1; D remains ambiguous. CDR3 length: 14 residues. Germline V CDR1 and CDR2: SGHDN, FVKESK. Trimming cost V 0 bases and J 6 bases, with 11 bases left between them. The CDR3: CASSQDSATSEAFF. Written as DNA, the CDR3 is TGTGCCAGCAGCCAAGATTCAGCAACGTCTGAAGCTTTCTTT.

J is TRBJ2-2 and V is TRBV5-1; TRBD1 matches 8 bases. CDR1 is SGHRS, CDR2 YFSETQ, per germline. The J segment lost 4 bases and the V segment lost 7 bases, leaving 12 bases of the junction unmatched. The CDR3 length is 16 residues. In nucleotides, the CDR3 is TGCGCCAGCCATGTTGGCCAGGGGGCCGGCACCGGGGAGCTGTTTTTT. Translation: CASHVGQGAGTGELFF.

This clonotype was recorded a few times. The V gene is TRBV4-3, the J gene TRBJ2-7, with unresolved D. Trimming took 0 bases from V and 0 from J, leaving 9 bases between them. CDR1 and CDR2 from the germline V gene are LGHNA and YSLEER. CDR3 length: 15 residues. CDR3 residues: CASSQDAADSYEQYF. The CDR3 DNA reads as TGCGCCAGCAGCCAAGATGCGGCGGACTCCTACGAGCAGTACTTC.

This clonotype was recorded only once. Here the CDR3 omits its conserved ending phenylalanine or tryptophan, so a read error is the likely source. The chain has TRBV6-2 or TRBV6-3 and TRBJ1-6; D not resolved. CDR3 size: 14 residues. Germline CDR1 and CDR2: MNHEY and SVGEGT. V was cut by 2 bases and J by 7 bases, with 9 bases left in between. CDR3 loop: CASSYEGMNSPLHL. Written as DNA, the CDR3 is TGTGCCAGCAGTTACGAGGGAATGAATTCACCCCTCCACCTT.

This clonotype came up once. CDR3 sequence reads: CASSTDLRVTGELFF. The CDR3 DNA reads TGTGCCAGTAGTACCGATTTAAGGGTAACCGGGGAGCTGTTTTTT. V usage is TRBV19 and J usage is TRBJ2-2; D is undetermined. V lost 4 bases and J 5 bases, leaving 14 bases between the germline ends. The germline CDR1 and CDR2 sequences are LNHDA and SQIVND (reference sequence). The CDR3 spans 15 residues.

This chain joins TRBV7-9 and TRBJ1-3, with TRBD1 matching 9 bases. The J segment lost 9 bases and the V segment lost 4 bases, leaving 7 bases of the junction unmatched. CDR3 length: 14 amino acids. Germline V gene lookup returns CDR1 SEHNR and CDR2 FQNEAQ (reference sequence). CDR3 nucleotides: TGTGCCAGCAGCTCCCGGGACAGGGAAAGCACCATATATTTT. Its protein product is CASSSRDRESTIYF.

This rearrangement joins TRBV11-1 to TRBJ2-2; TRBD1 might be the D (5 bases). CDR1 SGHAT and CDR2 FQDESV come from the germline V gene (reference sequence). The CDR3 consists of 16 residues. Trimming left V 2 bases short and J 0 bases short, with 10 bases between. The CDR3 DNA reads TGTGCCAGCAGCTTATCAGGGCATACGAACACCGGGGAGCTGTTTTTT. This codes for CASSLSGHTNTGELFF.

This clonotype was observed many times. The V call is TRBV10-1, the J call TRBJ1-5; 9 bases agree with TRBD1. The V gene end was trimmed by 6 bases and the J gene end by 6 bases; junction bases not matched to a gene: 6. The germline gives CDR1 WNHNN, CDR2 SYGVQD (reference sequence). The CDR3 has 14 residues. CDR3: CASSSGTGIQPQHF. The CDR3, as DNA: TGCGCCAGCAGCTCCGGGACAGGGATTCAGCCCCAGCATTTT.

In its sample, this clonotype was seen a few times. This chain links TRBV4-1 with TRBJ2-2; 10 nucleotides align to TRBD1. With 4 bases clipped from V and 13 bases from J, the junction kept 15 bases outside the gene matches. Germline V gene lookup returns CDR1 MGHRA and CDR2 YSYEKL. The CDR3 contains 16 residues. This chain's CDR3 is CASSLSGGQGHVGLFF. The DNA of the CDR3 is TGCGCCAGCAGCCTCTCTGGGGGACAGGGGCATGTTGGGCTGTTTTTT.

Note on this clonotype: This may be a read error: a much more frequent sequence differs by one nucleotide. The rearrangement joins TRBV20-1 to TRBJ1-1; maybe TRBD1 (5 bases). CDR1 is DFQATT and CDR2 is SNEGSKA in the germline V gene (reference sequence). The CDR3 has 12 amino acids. The CDR3 DNA sequence: TGCAGTGCTAGAATGTCGGACACTGAAGCTTCCTTT. Its protein product is CSARMSDTEASF.

This clonotype has only a few counts. The chain links TRBV4-3 to TRBJ2-7; the match to TRBD2 covers 7 bases. Germline V gene lookup returns CDR1 LGHNA and CDR2 YSLEER. V shed 4 bases and J 0 bases; nucleotides not matched to a gene: 6. The length of the CDR3 is 15 residues. This CDR3 reads CASSRSSGYSYEQYF. The CDR3, as DNA: TGCGCCAGCAGCCGATCTAGCGGTTACTCCTACGAGCAGTACTTC.

The chain uses TRBV5-4 and TRBJ1-2, with a possible D match to TRBD1 (5 bases). Germline assignment: CDR1 SGHNT and CDR2 YYREEE (reference sequence). The V gene lost 5 bases and the J gene lost 7 bases, with 18 bases spanning the gap. The CDR3 consists of 14 residues. The CDR3 DNA reads TGTGCCAGCAGAGATTATAGGGGATGGGGTGGCTACACCTTC. Protein: CASRDYRGWGGYTF.

At least ten counts were recorded for this clonotype. The chain links TRBV29-1 to TRBJ1-1; D is unclear. Per the germline V gene, CDR1 is SQVTM and CDR2 is ANQGSEA. V lost 0 bases and J 6 bases, leaving 5 bases between the germline ends. The CDR3 spans 11 residues. CDR3 sequence reads: CSVEEQPEAFF. The CDR3 DNA reads as TGCAGCGTTGAAGAACAACCTGAAGCTTTCTTT. The full variable domain, with the rest looked up from reference TRBV29-1 and TRBJ1-1, is SAVISQKPSRDICQRGTSLTIQCQVDSQVTMMFWYRQQPGQSLTLIATANQGSEATYESGFVIDKFPISRPNLTFSTLTVSNMSPEDSSIYLCSVEEQPEAFFGQGTRLTVV.

This clonotype was recorded a few times. The rearrangement joins TRBV11-2 to TRBJ1-1; 10 bases align to TRBD1. Germline V gives CDR1 SGHAT, CDR2 FQNNGV. V trimming: 5 bases; J trimming: 6 bases; junction bases outside the gene matches: 6. The CDR3 extends over 14 amino acids. The CDR3: CASSRDRGVAEAFF. For the CDR3, the DNA is TGTGCCAGCAGCAGGGACAGGGGAGTCGCTGAAGCTTTCTTT.

There are a few counts of this clonotype. This chain uses TRBV12-3 or TRBV12-4 with TRBJ1-1; 9 positions match TRBD1. This CDR3 is built from 16 residues. The junction had 12 bases not matched to a gene; V was cut back by 4 bases and J by 6 bases. DNA for the CDR3: TGTGCCAGCAGTTCCGGACAGGGGATTAGGAAATCTGAAGCTTTCTTT. Its protein product is CASSSGQGIRKSEAFF.

The chain is built from TRBV15 and TRBJ1-3, with 7 bases that match TRBD1. Germline CDR1 reads LNHNV; CDR2 reads YYDKDF (reference sequence). V shed 3 bases, J shed 0 bases, and the junction held 5 bases outside the gene matches. The CDR3 length is 16 residues. CDR3 sequence reads: CATSSRQGASGNTIYF. CDR3 DNA: TGTGCCACCAGCAGTAGACAGGGCGCCTCTGGAAACACCATATATTTT.

V and J are TRBV10-3 and TRBJ1-2; D possibly corresponds to TRBD1 (6 bases). This CDR3 comprises 15 residues. The V and J ends lost 2 bases and 0 bases respectively, with 10 bases between them. The germline V gene encodes CDR1 ENHRY and CDR2 SYGVKD. In DNA form, the CDR3 reads TGTGCCATCAGTGAGGGCAGGGGATCTAACTATGGCTACACCTTC. This gives the protein CAISEGRGSNYGYTF.

This clonotype has at least ten counts. In nucleotides, the CDR3 is TGTGCCAGCAGTTCATGGGAAAAACTGTTTTTT. Encoded protein: CASSSWEKLFF. The V call is TRBV12-3 or TRBV12-4, the J call TRBJ1-4; D ambiguous. V lost 4 bases, J lost 8 bases, and 5 bases lay in between. This CDR3 is built from 11 residues.

The V call is TRBV6-5, the J call TRBJ2-5, with D perhaps matching TRBD1 or TRBD2 (6 bases each). Germline V gene data show CDR1 as MNHEY and CDR2 as SVGAGI. The CDR3 has 16 residues. Trimming left V 3 bases short and J 5 bases short, with 19 bases between. The CDR3: CASSYSAGGLGETQYF. The CDR3 coding sequence is TGTGCCAGCAGTTATAGTGCCGGGGGCTTGGGGGAGACCCAGTACTTC.

The chain joins TRBV20-1 to TRBJ1-6; 10 positions agree with TRBD1. This CDR3 has 14 residues. V lost 3 bases and J lost 8; bases outside the gene matches: 4. Germline V gene data show CDR1 as DFQATT and CDR2 as SNEGSKA (reference sequence). This CDR3 is CSARGGQGHSPLHF. Here the CDR3 DNA reads TGCAGTGCTAGGGGGGGACAGGGGCATTCACCCCTCCACTTT.

The sample holds a few counts of this clonotype. The chain links TRBV7-9 to TRBJ2-7, with 11 bases aligning to TRBD2. The germline gives CDR1 SEHNR, CDR2 FQNEAQ (reference sequence). V trimming: 4 bases; J trimming: 5 bases; junction bases outside the gene matches: 13. The CDR3 runs 17 residues. CDR3 sequence (DNA): TGTGCCAGCAGCTCCTCGACGACTAGCGGGATGTTTGACGAGCAGTACTTC. The encoded protein is CASSSSTTSGMFDEQYF. The full variable domain, with the rest looked up from reference TRBV7-9 and TRBJ2-7, is DTGVSQNPRHKITKRGQNVTFRCDPISEHNRLYWYRQTLGQGPEFLTYFQNEAQLEKSRLLSDRFSAERPKGSFSTLEIQRTEQGDSAMYLCASSSSTTSGMFDEQYFGPGTRLTVT.